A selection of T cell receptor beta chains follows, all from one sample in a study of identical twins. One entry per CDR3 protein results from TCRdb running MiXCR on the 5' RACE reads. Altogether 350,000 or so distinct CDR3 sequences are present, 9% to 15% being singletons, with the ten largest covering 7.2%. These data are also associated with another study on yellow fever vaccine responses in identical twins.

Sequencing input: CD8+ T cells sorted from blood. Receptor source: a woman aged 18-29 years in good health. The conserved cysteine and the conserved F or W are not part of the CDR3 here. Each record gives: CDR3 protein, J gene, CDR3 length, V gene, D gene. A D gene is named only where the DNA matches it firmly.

cdr3_aa: ASTSDRVNEKLF
j_call: TRBJ1-4
cdr3_length: 12
v_call: TRBV6-1
d_call: TRBD1

cdr3_aa: ASSFPPTGTGGNEQF
j_call: TRBJ2-1
cdr3_length: 15
v_call: TRBV28
d_call: TRBD1

cdr3_aa: SAREIDQNIQY
j_call: TRBJ2-4
cdr3_length: 11
v_call: TRBV20-1
d_call: -

cdr3_aa: AISGRRPGLNYGYT
j_call: TRBJ1-2
cdr3_length: 14
v_call: TRBV10-3
d_call: -

cdr3_aa: SASPLSGNTIY
j_call: TRBJ1-3
cdr3_length: 11
v_call: TRBV20-1
d_call: -

cdr3_aa: ASSQDTRGTDTQY
j_call: TRBJ2-3
cdr3_length: 13
v_call: TRBV3-1
d_call: -

cdr3_aa: ASSSPGFSGELF
j_call: TRBJ2-2
cdr3_length: 12
v_call: TRBV5-1
d_call: -

cdr3_aa: ASSGGRPSEPYEQY
j_call: TRBJ2-7
cdr3_length: 14
v_call: TRBV6-1
d_call: TRBD2

cdr3_aa: ASSQEEWERTYNEQF
j_call: TRBJ2-1
cdr3_length: 15
v_call: TRBV4-1
d_call: -

cdr3_aa: AIDGSSSYNEQF
j_call: TRBJ2-1
cdr3_length: 12
v_call: TRBV10-3
d_call: -

cdr3_aa: ARGPGLAGARYTYEQY
j_call: TRBJ2-7
cdr3_length: 16
v_call: TRBV5-6
d_call: TRBD2

cdr3_aa: ASSLTRASSYNEQF
j_call: TRBJ2-1
cdr3_length: 14
v_call: TRBV27
d_call: -

cdr3_aa: ASSNGLSGANVLT
j_call: TRBJ2-6
cdr3_length: 13
v_call: TRBV6-1
d_call: -

cdr3_aa: ASNPTGQAYNEQF
j_call: TRBJ2-1
cdr3_length: 13
v_call: TRBV7-9
d_call: TRBD1

cdr3_aa: ASTSLRDFAYNEQF
j_call: TRBJ2-1
cdr3_length: 14
v_call: TRBV28
d_call: -

cdr3_aa: ASSLEGDATEAF
j_call: TRBJ1-1
cdr3_length: 12
v_call: TRBV27
d_call: -

cdr3_aa: ASSLGPGGPLNTEAF
j_call: TRBJ1-1
cdr3_length: 15
v_call: TRBV11-2
d_call: TRBD1

cdr3_aa: ASSVGGTSLFPLQF
j_call: TRBJ2-1
cdr3_length: 14
v_call: TRBV7-2
d_call: TRBD2

cdr3_aa: ASSQGVGAVYEQY
j_call: TRBJ2-7
cdr3_length: 13
v_call: TRBV4-1
d_call: -

cdr3_aa: ASRGTWEQF
j_call: TRBJ2-1
cdr3_length: 9
v_call: TRBV2
d_call: -

cdr3_aa: ASSLKITDTNSYEQY
j_call: TRBJ2-7
cdr3_length: 15
v_call: TRBV7-9
d_call: -

cdr3_aa: ASSLWDGDNEQF
j_call: TRBJ2-1
cdr3_length: 12
v_call: TRBV12-3/TRBV12-4
d_call: -

cdr3_aa: ASSPHSLAAFTDTQY
j_call: TRBJ2-3
cdr3_length: 15
v_call: TRBV2
d_call: TRBD2

cdr3_aa: SVLAGVYNEQF
j_call: TRBJ2-1
cdr3_length: 11
v_call: TRBV29-1
d_call: TRBD2

cdr3_aa: ASSLAGGPNEQY
j_call: TRBJ2-7
cdr3_length: 12
v_call: TRBV12-3/TRBV12-4
d_call: TRBD2

cdr3_aa: ASKDRYTGELF
j_call: TRBJ2-2
cdr3_length: 11
v_call: TRBV6-1
d_call: -

cdr3_aa: ATSEPTSGSGDTGELF
j_call: TRBJ2-2
cdr3_length: 16
v_call: TRBV24-1
d_call: TRBD2

cdr3_aa: ASSQRPEDSTGELF
j_call: TRBJ2-2
cdr3_length: 14
v_call: TRBV6-1
d_call: -

cdr3_aa: ASSSETIGLYYNEQF
j_call: TRBJ2-1
cdr3_length: 15
v_call: TRBV6-5
d_call: -

cdr3_aa: SRWGADTQY
j_call: TRBJ2-3
cdr3_length: 9
v_call: TRBV20-1
d_call: -

cdr3_aa: SVEGRVGEQF
j_call: TRBJ2-1
cdr3_length: 10
v_call: TRBV29-1
d_call: -

cdr3_aa: ASSWGGQAMNTGELF
j_call: TRBJ2-2
cdr3_length: 15
v_call: TRBV7-9
d_call: -

cdr3_aa: ASSWASLNEQF
j_call: TRBJ2-1
cdr3_length: 11
v_call: TRBV5-4
d_call: -

cdr3_aa: ASSFGDIDQPQH
j_call: TRBJ1-5
cdr3_length: 12
v_call: TRBV7-9
d_call: -

cdr3_aa: SAREPSVGVLTDTQY
j_call: TRBJ2-3
cdr3_length: 15
v_call: TRBV20-1
d_call: -

cdr3_aa: ASSSAAVSYEQY
j_call: TRBJ2-7
cdr3_length: 12
v_call: TRBV7-9
d_call: -

cdr3_aa: ASLRGAGGPGSYNEQF
j_call: TRBJ2-1
cdr3_length: 16
v_call: TRBV27
d_call: TRBD2

cdr3_aa: ASSAMSSEDTQY
j_call: TRBJ2-3
cdr3_length: 12
v_call: TRBV10-1
d_call: -

cdr3_aa: ASRLRGGTNEKLF
j_call: TRBJ1-4
cdr3_length: 13
v_call: TRBV2
d_call: -

cdr3_aa: ASSPRDRANTGELF
j_call: TRBJ2-2
cdr3_length: 14
v_call: TRBV4-1
d_call: TRBD1

cdr3_aa: ASSEPQGSKWNSPLH
j_call: TRBJ1-6
cdr3_length: 15
v_call: TRBV6-4
d_call: -

cdr3_aa: ASSSGTSGPQETQY
j_call: TRBJ2-5
cdr3_length: 14
v_call: TRBV7-3
d_call: TRBD2

cdr3_aa: ATRTGTGELF
j_call: TRBJ2-2
cdr3_length: 10
v_call: TRBV24-1
d_call: TRBD1

cdr3_aa: ASSTSGSSYNEQF
j_call: TRBJ2-1
cdr3_length: 13
v_call: TRBV11-2
d_call: TRBD2

cdr3_aa: ASSLLDRDVSGELF
j_call: TRBJ2-2
cdr3_length: 14
v_call: TRBV7-2
d_call: -

cdr3_aa: ASSWNQGAVTGELF
j_call: TRBJ2-2
cdr3_length: 14
v_call: TRBV5-1
d_call: TRBD1

cdr3_aa: ASSPGEGQALF
j_call: TRBJ1-4
cdr3_length: 11
v_call: TRBV7-7
d_call: -

cdr3_aa: ASSTSWEQF
j_call: TRBJ2-1
cdr3_length: 9
v_call: TRBV7-9
d_call: -